This section outlines one T cell receptor (beta chain) sequence together with its context. Its antigen is still unknown. Culture proceeded for more than 8 days, and CD4+ T cells were then isolated. Half the medium was swapped for IL-2 medium on days 3 and 7. This sample stems from a study of vaccination effects on CD4 cells after COVID-19. Study in general: Supplemented with roughly 9.6 IU/ml IL-2 and around 10 ug/ml peptides, around 2 million PBMC per well were kept in culture.

Libraries were prepared by immunoSEQ multiplex PCR; TCRdb keeps only in-frame clonotypes and omits some of them. The sample carries about 74,000 clones, more than 70% recorded once. The CDR3 runs to 15 residues. Trimming took 5 bases from V and 0 from J, leaving 11 bases between them. Germline values: CDR1 SGHTA, CDR2 FQGNSA. This chain uses TRBV7-2 with TRBJ1-3; possible D gene TRBD1, 5 bases. The TCR sequence derives from a human donor who received a COVID-19 vaccine. Sequences were derived from CD4+ T cells from PBMCs cultured without peptide, sampled before COVID-19 vaccination. The CDR3 DNA is TGTGCCAGCAGCGGATGGGGGAGCTCTGGAAACACCATATATTTT. It translates to CASSGWGSSGNTIYF.